The subject of this entry is one TCR beta chain. The sample is drawn from a study of blood T cell repertoires in COVID-19. The overall study: Donors in the United States, Italy and Spain gave samples during acute or convalescent COVID-19.

This CDR3 is built from 17 residues. CDR1 SGDLS and CDR2 YYNGEE come from the germline V gene. J was trimmed by 0 bases and V by 3 bases; bases with no gene match: 7. Clones were read by immunoSEQ multiplex PCR, and TCRdb kept only the in-frame ones, dropping some. The sample lists 110,000 to 150,000 clones; roughly three quarters were seen once. V gene TRBV9 combines with J gene TRBJ1-2; 11 nucleotides align to TRBD1. The specimen was peripheral blood. This TCR was recovered from a man aged 50-59 years with active or convalescent COVID-19. CDR3 bases: TGTGCCAGCAGCGGTCCGGGACAGGGGGTCTCTAACTATGGCTACACCTTC. Translated, it gives CASSGPGQGVSNYGYTF.